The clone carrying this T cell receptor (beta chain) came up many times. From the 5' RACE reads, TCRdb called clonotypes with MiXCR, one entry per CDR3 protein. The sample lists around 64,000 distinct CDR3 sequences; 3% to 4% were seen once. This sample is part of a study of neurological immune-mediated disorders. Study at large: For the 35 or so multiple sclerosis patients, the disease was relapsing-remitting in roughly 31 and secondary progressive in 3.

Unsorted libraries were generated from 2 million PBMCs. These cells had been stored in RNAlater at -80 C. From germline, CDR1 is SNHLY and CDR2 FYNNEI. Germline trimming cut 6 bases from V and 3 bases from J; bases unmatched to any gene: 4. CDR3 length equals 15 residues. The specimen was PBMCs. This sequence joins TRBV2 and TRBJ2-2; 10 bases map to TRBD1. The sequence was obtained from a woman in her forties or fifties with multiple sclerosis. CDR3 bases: TGTGCCAGCAGGACAGGGGGCGAAGACACCGGGGAGCTGTTTTTT. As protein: CASRTGGEDTGELFF.